The 7 T cell receptor beta chains reported below all come from one sample, sequenced in a study of T cells in Graves' hyperthyroidism and ophthalmopathy. Researchers took RNA transcripts and amplified the TCR beta CDR3 regions from them. Carried out on the TCR CDR3, a first-round RT-PCR used the HTBI primer set. TCRdb itself ran the multiplex PCR reads through MiXCR, one entry per CDR3 protein. The data show about 700,000 distinct CDR3 sequences, around 13% seen once. The sample comprised blood. Every receptor here comes from a woman aged 18-29 years with Graves' hyperthyroidism.

The sample holds many counts of this clonotype. The V gene is TRBV18, the J gene TRBJ2-7, with 13 bases that match TRBD2. The CDR3 loop spans 15 amino acids. J was trimmed by 6 bases and V by 3 bases; bases with no gene match: 5. Germline V gives CDR1 KGHSH, CDR2 LQKENI. The CDR3 nucleotides are TGTGCCAGCTCACCTGGACTAGCGGGAGTGCCCGAGCAGTACTTC. Translated, it gives CASSPGLAGVPEQYF.

The chain joins TRBV2 to TRBJ2-5; unclear D gene. Deletions cut 2 bases from V and 5 bases from J, with 6 bases between. Germline CDR1 reads SNHLY; CDR2 reads FYNNEI. The CDR3 runs 12 residues. In DNA form, the CDR3 reads TGTGCCAGCAGTGAACTAGTGGAGACCCAGTACTTC. This encodes CASSELVETQYF.

The CDR3 DNA reads as TGTGCCAGCAGCTTGATGGGGGGGGCTGGGGAGACCCAGTACTTC. It translates to CASSLMGGAGETQYF. The V gene is TRBV11-2, the J gene TRBJ2-5; possibly TRBD2 for D (7 bases). Germline V CDR1 and CDR2: SGHAT, FQNNGV. V lost 3 bases to trimming and J lost 5 bases, with 16 bases between them. The CDR3 loop spans 15 amino acids.

The chain is built from TRBV12-3 or TRBV12-4 and TRBJ1-1, with D possibly being TRBD1 (5 bases). V was shortened by 3 bases and J by 10 bases, with 24 bases between the two germline ends. The CDR3 is 16 residues long. Here the CDR3 DNA reads TGTGCCAGCAGTTTTTGGGCAGGGAGGTCGAGGGAAATAGCTTTCTTT. Residues: CASSFWAGRSREIAFF.

This clonotype was recorded many times. The rearrangement joins TRBV7-2 to TRBJ2-6; D uncertain. The ends were cut back, 5 bases at V and 1 base at J, with 9 bases in the middle. The CDR3 contains 15 residues. Germline V lookup: CDR1 SGHTA, CDR2 FQGNSA. CDR3 nucleotide sequence: TGTGCCAGCAGCCCGTCCCCTTCTGGGGCCAACGTCCTGACTTTC. Protein sequence: CASSPSPSGANVLTF.

The chain uses TRBV20-1 and TRBJ2-7; 11 positions agree with TRBD1. This CDR3 has 14 amino acids. V lost 6 bases, J lost 3 bases, and 7 bases stayed unmatched. The germline gives CDR1 DFQATT, CDR2 SNEGSKA (reference sequence). The CDR3 loop reads CSAPTGTGGYEQYF. The DNA for the CDR3 is TGCAGTGCACCTACCGGGACAGGGGGCTACGAGCAGTACTTC.

The chain employs TRBV7-9 and TRBJ2-5; 11 bases are a match to TRBD2. V lost 8 bases and J lost 0; bases outside the gene matches: 17. The V gene's germline CDR1 is SEHNR and CDR2 FQNEAQ (reference sequence). The CDR3 contains 19 residues. The CDR3 loop reads CASDALAGGPRGDQETQYF. As DNA, the CDR3 is TGTGCCAGCGACGCATTAGCGGGAGGGCCACGTGGTGACCAAGAGACCCAGTACTTC.